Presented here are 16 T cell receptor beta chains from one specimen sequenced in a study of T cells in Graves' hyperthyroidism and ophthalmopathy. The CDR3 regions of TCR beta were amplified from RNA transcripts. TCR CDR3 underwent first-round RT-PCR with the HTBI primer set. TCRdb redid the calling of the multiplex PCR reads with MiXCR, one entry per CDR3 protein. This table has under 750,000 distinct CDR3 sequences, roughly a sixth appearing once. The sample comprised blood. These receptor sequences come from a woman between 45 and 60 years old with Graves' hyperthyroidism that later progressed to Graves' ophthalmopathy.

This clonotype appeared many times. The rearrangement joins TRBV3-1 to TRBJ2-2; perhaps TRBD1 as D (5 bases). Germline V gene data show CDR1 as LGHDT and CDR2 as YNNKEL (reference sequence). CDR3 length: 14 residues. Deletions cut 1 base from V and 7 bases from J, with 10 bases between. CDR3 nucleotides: TGTGCCAGCAGCCAAGGAACAGGCTTCGGGGAGCTGTTTTTT. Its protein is CASSQGTGFGELFF.

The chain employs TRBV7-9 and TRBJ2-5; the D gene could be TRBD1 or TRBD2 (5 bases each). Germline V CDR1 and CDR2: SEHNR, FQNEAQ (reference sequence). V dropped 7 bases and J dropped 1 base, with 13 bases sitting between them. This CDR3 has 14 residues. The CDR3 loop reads CASTRGGVQETQYF. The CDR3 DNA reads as TGTGCCAGCACGAGGGGTGGCGTCCAAGAGACCCAGTACTTC. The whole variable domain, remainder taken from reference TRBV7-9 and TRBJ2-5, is DTGVSQNPRHKITKRGQNVTFRCDPISEHNRLYWYRQTLGQGPEFLTYFQNEAQLEKSRLLSDRFSAERPKGSFSTLEIQRTEQGDSAMYLCASTRGGVQETQYFGPGTRLLVL.

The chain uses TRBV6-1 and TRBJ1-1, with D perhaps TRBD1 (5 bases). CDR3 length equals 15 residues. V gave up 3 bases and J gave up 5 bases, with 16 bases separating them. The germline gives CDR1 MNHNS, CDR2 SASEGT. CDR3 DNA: TGTGCCAGCAGTGATCCTCTTCGGGGGTTTACTGAAGCTTTCTTT. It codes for CASSDPLRGFTEAFF.

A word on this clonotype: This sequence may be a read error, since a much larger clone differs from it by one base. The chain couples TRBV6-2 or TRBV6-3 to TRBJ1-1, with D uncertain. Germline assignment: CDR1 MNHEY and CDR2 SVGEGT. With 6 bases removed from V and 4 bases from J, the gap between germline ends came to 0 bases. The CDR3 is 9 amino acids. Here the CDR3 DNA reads TGTGCCAGCAGCACTGAAGCTTTCTTT. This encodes CASSTEAFF.

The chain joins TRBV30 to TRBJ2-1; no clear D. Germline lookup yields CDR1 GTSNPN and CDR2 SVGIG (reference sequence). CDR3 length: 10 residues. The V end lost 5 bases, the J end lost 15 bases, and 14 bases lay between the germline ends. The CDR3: CAWLAGSPFF. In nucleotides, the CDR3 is TGTGCCTGGTTGGCCGGGTCTCCGTTCTTC.

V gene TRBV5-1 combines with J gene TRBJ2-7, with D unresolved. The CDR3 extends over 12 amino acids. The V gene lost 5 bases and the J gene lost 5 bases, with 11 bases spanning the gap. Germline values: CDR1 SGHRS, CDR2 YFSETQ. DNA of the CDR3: TGCGCCAGCAGTCCCGTACAGCACGAGCAGTACTTC. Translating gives CASSPVQHEQYF. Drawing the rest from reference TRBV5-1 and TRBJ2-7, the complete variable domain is KAGVTQTPRYLIKTRGQQVTLSCSPISGHRSVSWYQQTPGQGLQFLFEYFSETQRNKGNFPGRFSGRQFSNSRSEMNVSTLELGDSALYLCASSPVQHEQYFGPGTRLTVT.

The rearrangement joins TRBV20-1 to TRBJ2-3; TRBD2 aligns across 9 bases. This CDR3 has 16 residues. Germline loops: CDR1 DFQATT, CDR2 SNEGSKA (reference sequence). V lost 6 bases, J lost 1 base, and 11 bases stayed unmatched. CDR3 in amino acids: CSALTLAGYGTDTQYF. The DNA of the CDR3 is TGCAGTGCCTTAACCCTAGCGGGGTACGGCACAGATACGCAGTATTTT.

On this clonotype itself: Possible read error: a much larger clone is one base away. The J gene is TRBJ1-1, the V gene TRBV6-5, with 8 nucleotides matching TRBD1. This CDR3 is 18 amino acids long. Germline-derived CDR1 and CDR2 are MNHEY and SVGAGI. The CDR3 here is CASGYSPYRTGKGTEAFF. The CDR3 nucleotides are TGTGCCAGCGGTTACTCGCCTTACCGGACAGGGAAGGGCACTGAAGCTTTCTTT.

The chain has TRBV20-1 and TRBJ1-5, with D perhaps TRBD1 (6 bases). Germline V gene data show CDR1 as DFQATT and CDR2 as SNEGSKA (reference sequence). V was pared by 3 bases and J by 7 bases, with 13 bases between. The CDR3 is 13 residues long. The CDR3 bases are TGCAGTGCTAGTCGCCGGGACAACCAGCCCCAGCATTTT. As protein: CSASRRDNQPQHF.

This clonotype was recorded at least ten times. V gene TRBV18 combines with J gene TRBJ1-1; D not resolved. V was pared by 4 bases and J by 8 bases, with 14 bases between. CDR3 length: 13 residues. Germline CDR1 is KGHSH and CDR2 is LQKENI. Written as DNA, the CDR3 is TGTGCCAGCTCACTGAGGGAATCCACCGAAGCTTTCTTT. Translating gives CASSLRESTEAFF.

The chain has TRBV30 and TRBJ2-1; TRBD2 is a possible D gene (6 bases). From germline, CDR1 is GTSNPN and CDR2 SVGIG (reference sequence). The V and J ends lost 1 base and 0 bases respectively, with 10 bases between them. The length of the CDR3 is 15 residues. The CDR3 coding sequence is TGTGCCTGGAGTGGGGACTCGAGCTCCTACAATGAGCAGTTCTTC. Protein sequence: CAWSGDSSSYNEQFF. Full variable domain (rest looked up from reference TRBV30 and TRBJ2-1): SQTIHQWPATLVQPVGSPLSLECTVEGTSNPNLYWYRQAAGRGLQLLFYSVGIGQISSEVPQNLSASRPQDRQFILSSKKLLLSDSGFYLCAWSGDSSSYNEQFFGPGTRLTVL.

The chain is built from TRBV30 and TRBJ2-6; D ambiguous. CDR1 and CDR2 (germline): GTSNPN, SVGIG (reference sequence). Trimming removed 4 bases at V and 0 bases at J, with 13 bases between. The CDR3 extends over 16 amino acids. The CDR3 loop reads CAWTNRRASGANVLTF. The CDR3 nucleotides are TGTGCCTGGACAAACAGACGGGCCTCTGGGGCCAACGTCCTGACTTTC.

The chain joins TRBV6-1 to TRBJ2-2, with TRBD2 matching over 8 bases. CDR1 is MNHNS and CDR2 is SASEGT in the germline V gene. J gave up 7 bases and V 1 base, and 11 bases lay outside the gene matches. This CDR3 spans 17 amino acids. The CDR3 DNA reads TGTGCCAGCAGTGAAGTGGGGCGGGGGGCCCCAGGCGGGGAGCTGTTTTTT. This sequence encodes CASSEVGRGAPGGELFF.

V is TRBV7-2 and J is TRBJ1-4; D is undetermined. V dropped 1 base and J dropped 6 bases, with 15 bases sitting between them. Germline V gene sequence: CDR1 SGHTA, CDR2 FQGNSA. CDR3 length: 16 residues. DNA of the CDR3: TGTGCCAGCAGCTTAGGGTACACTTCGGGTTATGAAAAACTGTTTTTT. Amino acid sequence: CASSLGYTSGYEKLFF.

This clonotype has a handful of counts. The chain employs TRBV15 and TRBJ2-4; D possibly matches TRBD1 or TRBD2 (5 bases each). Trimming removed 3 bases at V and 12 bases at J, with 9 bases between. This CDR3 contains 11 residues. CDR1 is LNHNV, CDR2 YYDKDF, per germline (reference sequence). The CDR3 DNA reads TGTGCCACCAGCAGGGGGGTCCATCAGTACTTC. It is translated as CATSRGVHQYF. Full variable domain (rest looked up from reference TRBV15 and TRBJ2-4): DAMVIQNPRYQVTQFGKPVTLSCSQTLNHNVMYWYQQKSSQAPKLLFHYYDKDFNNEADTPDNFQSRRPNTSFCFLDIRSPGLGDTAMYLCATSRGVHQYFGAGTRLSVL.

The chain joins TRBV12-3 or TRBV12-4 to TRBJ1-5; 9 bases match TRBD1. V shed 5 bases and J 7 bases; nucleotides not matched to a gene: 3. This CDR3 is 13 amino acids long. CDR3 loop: CASSTGGRQPQHF. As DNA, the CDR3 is TGTGCCAGCAGTACAGGGGGCAGGCAGCCCCAGCATTTT.